A single sample gave rise to the 28 T cell receptor beta chains below, sequenced in a study of control samples from healthy donors and cancer patients. Produced via immunoSEQ multiplex PCR; TCRdb's table is partial and in-frame only. The sample has about 67,000 clones; about 90% are singletons. Specimen: PBMCs. These receptors originate from a woman in her forties or fifties with head and neck cancer.

This chain links TRBV5-1 with TRBJ2-5; D perhaps matches TRBD1 (6 bases). Germline V gives CDR1 SGHRS, CDR2 YFSETQ. Trimming left V 4 bases short and J 5 bases short, with 12 bases between. This CDR3 comprises 13 residues. CDR3 sequence reads: CASSIPGDETQYF. The CDR3 DNA is TGCGCCAGCAGCATCCCAGGGGACGAGACCCAGTACTTC.

The chain is built from TRBV6-5 and TRBJ2-3; 11 bases agree with TRBD2. Germline V gives CDR1 MNHEY, CDR2 SVGAGI. V dropped 6 bases and J dropped 3; count of bases not matched to a gene: 5. The CDR3 has 15 amino acids. CDR3 sequence: CASRVSGGETDTQYF. The CDR3 DNA sequence: TGTGCCAGCAGGGTTAGCGGGGGGGAGACAGATACGCAGTATTTT.

V is TRBV6-5 and J is TRBJ1-6; D call uncertain. Per the germline V gene, CDR1 is MNHEY and CDR2 is SVGAGI. Trimming took off 7 bases at V and 12 bases at J, with 10 bases between the two ends. There are 11 residues in the CDR3. CDR3 loop: CASTPDEPLHF. The CDR3 DNA is TGTGCCAGCACCCCAGATGAACCCCTCCACTTT.

By sample share, this clone is medium-sized. This chain uses TRBV19 with TRBJ1-5; 8 bases are a match to TRBD1. This CDR3 has 16 amino acids. Germline V CDR1 and CDR2: LNHDA, SQIVND (reference sequence). V shed 4 bases, J shed 2 bases, and the junction held 7 bases outside the gene matches. The CDR3 reads CASSTRTGFGNQPQHF. CDR3 nucleotides: TGTGCCAGTAGTACCAGGACAGGGTTTGGCAATCAGCCCCAGCATTTT.

This clone was recorded a few times. The chain links TRBV27 to TRBJ1-5; D ambiguous. The germline V and J ends were trimmed by 2 bases and 3 bases, with 8 bases remaining between them. CDR1 is MNHEY, CDR2 SMNVEV, per germline (reference sequence). The CDR3 loop spans 14 amino acids. CDR3 region: CASSLDGNNQPQHF. CDR3 DNA: TGTGCCAGCAGTTTAGACGGGAACAATCAGCCCCAGCATTTT.

The rearrangement joins TRBV19 to TRBJ1-1; TRBD1 might be the D (6 bases). The CDR3 has 13 amino acids. The ends were cut back, 5 bases at V and 5 bases at J, with 12 bases in the middle. Germline-derived CDR1 and CDR2 are LNHDA and SQIVND (reference sequence). CDR3 loop: CASSVGQRTEAFF. The CDR3 DNA follows: TGTGCCAGTAGTGTAGGACAGCGTACTGAAGCTTTCTTT.

The chain combines TRBV12-3 or TRBV12-4 with TRBJ2-7; 7 bases align to TRBD2. The CDR3 covers 13 residues. Unmatched junction bases numbered 4, after V lost 2 bases and J lost 6 bases. The CDR3 nucleotides read TGTGCCAGCAGTTTAAGAGGGGAGGGCGAGCAGTACTTC. Protein product: CASSLRGEGEQYF.

This clone was recorded only once. Sequence at one end of the junction differs from germline and may be a read error. The chain is built from TRBV5-1 and TRBJ2-1; 16 bases line up with TRBD2. The CDR3 runs 15 residues. Germline loops: CDR1 SGHRS, CDR2 YFSETQ. This CDR3 reads CASRLGLAGGNEQFF. CDR3 sequence (DNA): TGCGCCAGCAGGTTGGGACTAGCGGGGGGGAATGAGCAGTTCTTC.

The gene calls are TRBV4-3 and TRBJ2-7; 14 bases agree with TRBD2. Germline CDR1 is LGHNA and CDR2 is YSLEER. The CDR3 loop spans 16 amino acids. V was clipped by 8 bases and J by 4 bases; unmatched bases: 10. This CDR3 reads CASSLGTSGGDYEQYF. The CDR3 DNA reads TGCGCCAGCTCCCTTGGGACTAGCGGGGGCGATTACGAGCAGTACTTC.

V usage is TRBV30 and J usage is TRBJ2-7; TRBD1 is a possible D gene (6 bases). CDR3 length: 13 residues. The V end lost 5 bases, the J end lost 2 bases, and 13 bases lay between the germline ends. Germline lookup yields CDR1 GTSNPN and CDR2 SVGIG (reference sequence). CDR3 sequence reads: CAWVRQGPYEQYF. The CDR3 nucleotides are TGTGCCTGGGTGAGGCAGGGGCCCTACGAGCAGTACTTC.

This clone came up a few times. This rearrangement joins TRBV2 to TRBJ1-6; no reliable D call. Per the germline V gene, CDR1 is SNHLY and CDR2 is FYNNEI. V gave up 6 bases and J gave up 2 bases, with 2 bases separating them. This CDR3 region has 12 residues. The CDR3 is CASSPYNSPLHF. For the CDR3, the DNA is TGTGCCAGCAGCCCCTATAATTCACCCCTCCACTTT.

V usage is TRBV29-1 and J usage is TRBJ1-2, with D unresolved. Germline V CDR1 and CDR2: SQVTM, ANQGSEA. The CDR3 sequence is 15 residues long. V lost 4 bases to trimming and J lost 2 bases, with 17 bases between them. Here the CDR3 DNA reads TGCAGCGTTGTGGCTCTATCACGAACGAACTATGGCTACACCTTC. It yields the protein CSVVALSRTNYGYTF. Filled out from reference TRBV29-1 and TRBJ1-2, the complete variable domain reads SAVISQKPSRDICQRGTSLTIQCQVDSQVTMMFWYRQQPGQSLTLIATANQGSEATYESGFVIDKFPISRPNLTFSTLTVSNMSPEDSSIYLCSVVALSRTNYGYTFGSGTRLTVV.

The CDR3 protein is CASSVEENEQFF. The CDR3 DNA reads as TGTGCCAGCAGCGTAGAGGAGAATGAGCAGTTCTTC. This chain joins TRBV9 and TRBJ2-1; D gene uncertain. This CDR3 region has 12 residues. V lost 0 bases, J lost 7 bases, and 5 bases lay in between. From germline, CDR1 is SGDLS and CDR2 YYNGEE.

The DNA of the CDR3 is TGTGCCAGCAGTCCAAGATCCAACTACGAGCAGTACTTC. Amino acid sequence: CASSPRSNYEQYF. This chain joins TRBV28 and TRBJ2-7, with no clear D. V was cut by 5 bases and J by 3 bases, with 11 bases left in between. The germline gives CDR1 MDHEN, CDR2 SYDVKM. The CDR3 length is 13 residues.

J is TRBJ1-2 and V is TRBV6-1, with TRBD1 matching 12 bases. Trimming took 4 bases from V and 7 from J; bases not matched to a gene: 13. The CDR3 runs 17 residues. Germline CDR1 MNHNS, CDR2 SASEGT. The CDR3 DNA reads TGTGCCAGCAGTGCCCACCCCGGGACAGGGGGCATCAGTGGCTACACCTTC. Protein product: CASSAHPGTGGISGYTF.

This chain uses TRBV5-1 with TRBJ2-5; 9 bases agree with TRBD2. This CDR3 region has 16 residues. Germline V CDR1 and CDR2: SGHRS, YFSETQ. V was clipped by 2 bases and J by 3 bases; unmatched bases: 8. The chain's CDR3 is CASSFGRRLAEETQYF. The CDR3, as DNA: TGCGCCAGCAGCTTCGGGCGGCGACTAGCGGAAGAGACCCAGTACTTC.

V is TRBV3-1 (or the pseudogene TRBV3-2) and J is TRBJ2-5; D might be TRBD1 (8 bases). V shed 3 bases and J shed 2 bases, with 16 bases lying between them. Germline V gene lookup returns CDR1 LGHDT and CDR2 YNNKEL (reference sequence). The CDR3 consists of 16 residues. The CDR3 bases are TGTGCCAGCAGCCACCAGGGGGCGGGGGAGCAAGAGACCCAGTACTTC. Translating it yields CASSHQGAGEQETQYF.

The chain links TRBV27 to TRBJ2-3; 8 positions agree with TRBD1. The V segment lost 4 bases and the J segment 7 bases; nucleotides outside the gene matches: 7. The CDR3 is 14 residues long. CDR1 is MNHEY, CDR2 SMNVEV, per germline (reference sequence). The CDR3: CASSSPQGAYTQYF. The CDR3 DNA reads as TGTGCCAGCAGTTCGCCCCAGGGGGCATATACGCAGTATTTT.

The rearrangement uses TRBV7-2 and TRBJ1-2, with 7 bases identical to TRBD1. Trimming took 1 base from V and 7 from J; bases not matched to a gene: 12. Germline lookup yields CDR1 SGHTA and CDR2 FQGNSA. The CDR3 spans 16 residues. DNA of the CDR3: TGTGCCAGCAGCTTAGTTCGACAGGGCTTGAAGGGTGGCTACACCTTC. Translation: CASSLVRQGLKGGYTF.

This chain links TRBV30 with TRBJ2-3; D possibly corresponds to TRBD1 (5 bases). V was pared by 0 bases and J by 2 bases, with 12 bases between. The length of the CDR3 is 15 residues. Germline lookup yields CDR1 GTSNPN and CDR2 SVGIG (reference sequence). The CDR3 DNA reads as TGTGCCTGGAGTGTTTGGACATCGAACACAGATACGCAGTATTTT. It specifies CAWSVWTSNTDTQYF.

The count of this clone is one. V and J are TRBV2 and TRBJ1-6; D might be TRBD1 (5 bases). The CDR3 consists of 15 residues. Germline V gives CDR1 SNHLY, CDR2 FYNNEI. Trimming removed 2 bases from V and 10 bases from J, with 15 bases in between. The chain's CDR3 is CASSEQGRESSPLHF. CDR3 DNA sequence: TGTGCCAGCAGTGAACAAGGCAGGGAGTCCTCACCCCTCCACTTT.

The chain uses TRBV2 and TRBJ2-2; D possibly corresponds to TRBD2 (5 bases). Germline CDR1 reads SNHLY; CDR2 reads FYNNEI. V was pared by 1 base and J by 7 bases, with 7 bases between. This CDR3 comprises 13 residues. In DNA, the CDR3 is TGTGCCAGCAGTGAAGTTGGGAGCGGGGAGCTGTTTTTT. This gives the protein CASSEVGSGELFF.

The chain links TRBV9 to TRBJ1-4, with D possibly TRBD1 on 6 matching bases. The germline CDR1 and CDR2 sequences are SGDLS and YYNGEE. This CDR3 has 16 amino acids. V was pared by 4 bases and J by 2 bases, with 15 bases between. DNA for the CDR3: TGTGCCAGCAGCTCCCCACCGGGGGCGACTAATGAAAAACTGTTTTTT. Residues: CASSSPPGATNEKLFF.

The chain joins TRBV24-1 to TRBJ2-3; perhaps D is TRBD1 or TRBD2 (5 bases each). CDR1 is KGHDR, CDR2 SFDVKD, per germline. V was shortened by 5 bases and J by 0 bases, with 11 bases between the two germline ends. The CDR3 spans 15 residues. CDR3 sequence (DNA): TGTGCCACCAGTGGAGGGGACGGTAGCACAGATACGCAGTATTTT. Translation: CATSGGDGSTDTQYF.

The chain combines TRBV10-3 with TRBJ1-2; the D is unclear. The germline CDR1 and CDR2 sequences are ENHRY and SYGVKD. V lost 0 bases, J lost 6 bases, and 8 bases lay in between. The length of the CDR3 is 13 residues. The CDR3 DNA sequence: TGTGCCATCAGTGAGTCGGAGGGAGATGGCTACACCTTC. As protein: CAISESEGDGYTF.

The V and J genes are TRBV5-4 and TRBJ2-5, with D possibly matching TRBD1 (6 bases). Between the trimmed V and J ends, which lost 0 bases and 1 base, there was a span of 10 bases. Germline lookup yields CDR1 SGHNT and CDR2 YYREEE (reference sequence). The CDR3 covers 15 residues. The DNA of the CDR3 is TGTGCCAGCAGCTTGGGGGACATCCCCCAAGAGACCCAGTACTTC. Protein sequence: CASSLGDIPQETQYF.

The rearrangement joins TRBV5-1 to TRBJ2-3; perhaps TRBD2 as D (5 bases). CDR3 size: 15 residues. Between the trimmed V and J ends, which lost 0 bases and 2 bases, there was a span of 10 bases. Germline CDR1 SGHRS, CDR2 YFSETQ. CDR3 nucleotides: TGCGCCAGCAGCTTGGACGGGATAGTCACAGATACGCAGTATTTT. Its protein product is CASSLDGIVTDTQYF.

The V and J genes are TRBV9 and TRBJ1-6; the D gene is possibly TRBD1 (5 bases). The germline V gene has CDR1 SGDLS and CDR2 YYNGEE. The CDR3 is 12 residues long. The ends were cut back, 6 bases at V and 13 bases at J, with 14 bases in the middle. The chain's CDR3 is CASNRDGDPLHF. The CDR3 DNA reads TGTGCCAGCAATAGGGACGGCGATCCCCTCCACTTT.